What follows are 26 T cell receptor beta chains derived from one specimen sequenced in a study of T cell responses to AZD1222 COVID-19 vaccine. Assay used: immunoSEQ multiplex PCR; TCRdb lists only in-frame clones, some missing. The repertoire holds more than 70,000 clones, with around 93% as singletons. This specimen was peripheral blood, taken 28 days after the second AZD1222 dose. Source of these receptors: an adult who received the AZD1222 COVID-19 vaccine.

The CDR3 here is CASSPRGLAGSYEQYF. In DNA, the CDR3 is TGTGCCAGCTCACCACGGGGACTAGCGGGCTCTTACGAGCAGTACTTC. The chain uses TRBV18 and TRBJ2-7, with 12 bases matching TRBD2. Germline V CDR1 and CDR2: KGHSH, LQKENI. The CDR3 contains 16 residues. With V trimmed by 1 base and J by 4 bases, 5 bases remained unmatched. Full variable domain (outside the CDR3, taken from reference TRBV18 and TRBJ2-7): NAGVMQNPRHLVRRRGQEARLRCSPMKGHSHVYWYRQLPEEGLKFMVYLQKENIIDESGMPKERFSAEFPKEGPSILRIQQVVRGDSAAYFCASSPRGLAGSYEQYFGPGTRLTVT.

The chain joins TRBV2 to TRBJ2-3, with unresolved D. Germline V gives CDR1 SNHLY, CDR2 FYNNEI. The CDR3 covers 14 residues. Trimming removed 8 bases at V and 3 bases at J, with 15 bases between. The chain's CDR3 is CASSTSDVTDTQYF. The DNA for the CDR3 is TGTGCCAGCTCCACCTCGGACGTAACAGATACGCAGTATTTT.

V is TRBV7-2 and J is TRBJ1-5; D may be TRBD1 (5 bases). Germline values: CDR1 SGHTA, CDR2 FQGNSA. V was clipped by 6 bases and J by 7 bases, with 13 bases between them. The CDR3 has 13 residues. This CDR3 reads CASRLDSLQPQHF. DNA of the CDR3: TGTGCCAGCAGACTCGACAGTCTCCAGCCCCAGCATTTT.

The rearrangement links TRBV2 to TRBJ1-2; TRBD1 might be the D (6 bases). This CDR3 has 17 amino acids. In germline, CDR1 is SNHLY, CDR2 FYNNEI. The V end was cut by 4 bases, the J end by 4 bases, with 22 bases between. The CDR3 loop is CASSGPFPGGAGYGYTF. DNA of the CDR3: TGTGCCAGCAGTGGTCCTTTTCCCGGGGGCGCGGGCTATGGCTACACCTTC.

The chain combines TRBV7-9 with TRBJ1-2; the D gene is possibly TRBD1 (6 bases). The CDR3 consists of 15 residues. Looked up from germline, CDR1 is SEHNR and CDR2 is FQNEAQ (reference sequence). Trimming took 2 bases from V and 0 from J, leaving 10 bases between them. CDR3 region: CASSLQGPTNYGYTF. CDR3 DNA: TGTGCCAGCAGCTTACAGGGGCCTACTAACTATGGCTACACCTTC.

The chain is built from TRBV3-1 (or the pseudogene TRBV3-2) and TRBJ2-1; TRBD2 is a possible D gene (5 bases). CDR1 and CDR2 from the germline V gene are LGHDT and YNNKEL (reference sequence). V was cut by 4 bases and J by 5 bases, with 9 bases left in between. The CDR3 consists of 13 residues. The CDR3 DNA reads as TGTGCCAGCAGCCGCTGGACTGACAATGAGCAGTTCTTC. It yields the protein CASSRWTDNEQFF.

J is TRBJ2-1 and V is TRBV29-1, with 13 bases matching TRBD2. This CDR3 spans 14 amino acids. Trimming cost V 4 bases and J 9 bases; bases outside gene matches: 6. The germline gives CDR1 SQVTM, CDR2 ANQGSEA. The CDR3 DNA reads as TGCAGCGTTGTCTTAGGACTAGCGGGAGCTGAGCAGTTCTTC. Translated, it gives CSVVLGLAGAEQFF.

J is TRBJ1-3 and V is TRBV5-1; D may be TRBD1 (5 bases). The CDR3 consists of 16 residues. Germline values: CDR1 SGHRS, CDR2 YFSETQ. The V end lost 0 bases, the J end lost 3 bases, and 13 bases lay between the germline ends. In DNA, the CDR3 is TGCGCCAGCAGCTTGGCGGTTAGGGGAAGTGGAAACACCATATATTTT. Translation gives CASSLAVRGSGNTIYF.

CDR3 region: CASSSAPSGYTF. The CDR3, as DNA: TGTGCCAGCAGTTCGGCCCCAAGTGGCTACACCTTC. The chain carries TRBV28 and TRBJ1-2; no definite D call. V shed 4 bases and J shed 7 bases, with 10 bases lying between them. In germline, CDR1 is MDHEN, CDR2 SYDVKM. The CDR3 has 12 amino acids.

V is TRBV5-5 and J is TRBJ2-5; no firm D call. The CDR3 is 14 amino acids. Germline loops: CDR1 SGHKS, CDR2 YYEKEE (reference sequence). V was clipped by 2 bases and J by 1 base, with 9 bases between them. DNA for the CDR3: TGTGCCAGCAGCTTCCTACCCGGCCAAGAGACCCAGTACTTC. Protein: CASSFLPGQETQYF. The variable domain in full, completed from reference TRBV5-5 and TRBJ2-5, reads DAGVTQSPTHLIKTRGQQVTLRCSPISGHKSVSWYQQVLGQGPQFIFQYYEKEERGRGNFPDRFSARQFPNYSSELNVNALLLGDSALYLCASSFLPGQETQYFGPGTRLLVL.

The V call is TRBV2, the J call TRBJ2-1, with 11 bases identical to TRBD2. Germline V lookup: CDR1 SNHLY, CDR2 FYNNEI. The CDR3 has 16 residues. V lost 5 bases and J lost 0; bases outside the gene matches: 3. The CDR3 sequence: CASSRLAGLSYNEQFF. The CDR3 nucleotides read TGTGCCAGCAGTAGACTAGCGGGACTCTCCTACAATGAGCAGTTCTTC.

J is TRBJ2-1 and V is TRBV3-1 (or the pseudogene TRBV3-2); perhaps TRBD1 as D (10 bases). The germline V gene has CDR1 LGHDT and CDR2 YNNKEL (reference sequence). V gave up 1 base and J gave up 4 bases, with 20 bases separating them. The CDR3 runs to 18 residues. DNA of the CDR3: TGTGCCAGCAGCCAAGGGGACAGGGGACTAGCCGAATACAATGAGCAGTTCTTC. It codes for CASSQGDRGLAEYNEQFF.

The chain combines TRBV7-9 with TRBJ1-4; D is perhaps TRBD1 (6 bases). CDR1 and CDR2 from the germline V gene are SEHNR and FQNEAQ (reference sequence). The CDR3 sequence is 16 residues long. V lost 5 bases and J lost 2, with 15 bases in between. The CDR3 here is CASSTAWTATNEKLFF. The CDR3 DNA is TGTGCCAGCAGCACCGCTTGGACAGCGACTAATGAAAAACTGTTTTTT. Full variable domain (outside the CDR3, taken from reference TRBV7-9 and TRBJ1-4): DTGVSQNPRHKITKRGQNVTFRCDPISEHNRLYWYRQTLGQGPEFLTYFQNEAQLEKSRLLSDRFSAERPKGSFSTLEIQRTEQGDSAMYLCASSTAWTATNEKLFFGSGTQLSVL.

Details on this clone: One junction end disagrees with the germline gene, perhaps due to a read error. CDR3 loop: CASSPIAGVADTQYF. In DNA form, the CDR3 reads TGTGCTAGCAGCCCTATAGCGGGAGTTGCAGATACGCAGTATTTT. The chain combines TRBV7-7 with TRBJ2-3; TRBD2 matches at 9 bases. The CDR3 length is 15 residues. In germline, CDR1 is SSHAT, CDR2 FNYEAQ (reference sequence).

The genes are TRBV28 and TRBJ1-2; D call uncertain. With 5 bases removed from V and 8 bases from J, the gap between germline ends came to 9 bases. Germline CDR1 and CDR2: MDHEN and SYDVKM. CDR3 length: 11 amino acids. DNA for the CDR3: TGTGCCAGCAGTCTTCACGGCGGCTACACCTTC. Residues: CASSLHGGYTF.

The chain recombines TRBV5-1 with TRBJ2-2; D gene uncertain. Germline values: CDR1 SGHRS, CDR2 YFSETQ. The CDR3 contains 18 residues. V was clipped by 2 bases and J by 0 bases, with 17 bases between them. CDR3 amino acids: CASSFTPPRASNTGELFF. The CDR3 DNA sequence: TGCGCCAGCAGCTTTACCCCCCCAAGGGCTTCGAACACCGGGGAGCTGTTTTTT. Variable domain in full (rest from reference TRBV5-1 and TRBJ2-2): KAGVTQTPRYLIKTRGQQVTLSCSPISGHRSVSWYQQTPGQGLQFLFEYFSETQRNKGNFPGRFSGRQFSNSRSEMNVSTLELGDSALYLCASSFTPPRASNTGELFFGEGSRLTVL.

CDR3 amino acids: CASTLGVGGYTF. CDR3 DNA: TGTGCCAGCACCCTGGGGGTGGGTGGCTACACCTTC. The V call is TRBV7-9, the J call TRBJ1-2; possible D gene TRBD1, 5 bases. This CDR3 has 12 residues. Germline V gene sequence: CDR1 SEHNR, CDR2 FQNEAQ (reference sequence). Trimming took 7 bases from V and 7 from J, leaving 13 bases between them.

The rearrangement uses TRBV7-9 and TRBJ1-1; D remains unclear. CDR3 length: 13 amino acids. Germline values: CDR1 SEHNR, CDR2 FQNEAQ (reference sequence). Trimming left V 5 bases short and J 5 bases short, with 12 bases between. This CDR3 reads CASSPIKQTEAFF. In nucleotides, the CDR3 is TGTGCCAGCAGCCCTATTAAACAGACTGAAGCTTTCTTT.

The CDR3 coding sequence is TGTGCCACCAGTGATTTCCCCTACAATGAGCAGTTCTTC. It codes for CATSDFPYNEQFF. The chain is built from TRBV24-1 and TRBJ2-1; no clear D gene. This CDR3 contains 13 residues. Per germline, CDR1 KGHDR and CDR2 SFDVKD. The V end was cut by 1 base, the J end by 2 bases, with 2 bases between.

The DNA for the CDR3 is TGTGCCAGCAGCCTACAAGGGACAGGGGGCTACGAGCAGTACTTC. Translation gives CASSLQGTGGYEQYF. The genes are TRBV7-2 and TRBJ2-7; TRBD1 matches 11 bases. Germline loops: CDR1 SGHTA, CDR2 FQGNSA. This CDR3 comprises 15 residues. The ends lost 5 bases at V and 3 bases at J; junction bases unmatched: 6. Filled out from reference TRBV7-2 and TRBJ2-7, the complete variable domain reads GAGVSQSPSNKVTEKGKDVELRCDPISGHTALYWYRQSLGQGLEFLIYFQGNSAPDKSGLPSDRFSAERTGGSVSTLTIQRTQQEDSAVYLCASSLQGTGGYEQYFGPGTRLTVT.

The chain has TRBV30 and TRBJ2-3; maybe TRBD1 (5 bases). CDR1 is GTSNPN and CDR2 is SVGIG in the germline V gene (reference sequence). The CDR3 is 14 amino acids. V gave up 1 base and J gave up 4 bases, with 12 bases separating them. CDR3 DNA: TGTGCCTGGAGTGGCTCCAGGGTAGCAGATACGCAGTATTTT. Its translation: CAWSGSRVADTQYF.

This rearrangement joins TRBV27 to TRBJ1-1; possibly TRBD1 for D (6 bases). Trimming removed 4 bases at V and 11 bases at J, with 17 bases between. The germline V gene encodes CDR1 MNHEY and CDR2 SMNVEV (reference sequence). CDR3 length: 13 residues. This CDR3 is CASSSLGGAKAFF. The DNA of the CDR3 is TGTGCCAGCAGTTCTTTAGGGGGGGCGAAGGCTTTCTTT.

V usage is TRBV28 and J usage is TRBJ1-2; tentatively, D is TRBD1 (5 bases). The CDR3 loop spans 14 amino acids. Trimming shortened V by 5 bases and J by 3 bases, and 13 bases separated the two germline ends. CDR1 is MDHEN and CDR2 is SYDVKM in the germline V gene. The CDR3 here is CASSTLGGDYGYTF. DNA for the CDR3: TGTGCCAGCAGTACCCTCGGGGGAGACTATGGCTACACCTTC.

V gene TRBV28 combines with J gene TRBJ1-2; D is undetermined. This CDR3 is 12 amino acids long. Germline V gives CDR1 MDHEN, CDR2 SYDVKM. Trimming pared 10 bases from V and 7 bases from J, leaving 16 bases between. The CDR3 is CATRISTLGYTF. CDR3 DNA: TGTGCCACCCGGATCAGTACCCTTGGCTACACCTTC.

The genes are TRBV15 and TRBJ2-5; TRBD2 agrees at 10 bases. The CDR3 has 15 residues. CDR1 is LNHNV and CDR2 is YYDKDF in the germline V gene (reference sequence). V trimming: 5 bases; J trimming: 4 bases; junction bases outside the gene matches: 7. CDR3 amino acids: CATSGIAGGGETQYF. CDR3 in DNA: TGTGCCACCAGCGGTATAGCGGGAGGCGGAGAGACCCAGTACTTC.

V and J are TRBV6-5 and TRBJ2-1; D not certain. CDR1 MNHEY and CDR2 SVGAGI come from the germline V gene. V lost 6 bases and J lost 2, with 14 bases in between. This CDR3 spans 15 amino acids. In DNA, the CDR3 is TGTGCCAGCAGCCGTGGACGGTTGCCCTACAATGAGCAGTTCTTC. Translating it yields CASSRGRLPYNEQFF.